The T cell receptor (beta chain) under discussion was sequenced for a study of cytomegalovirus exposure and HLA in healthy donors. Regarding the study as a whole: Earlier analysis looked at TCR beta V segments, and most were productive about 87% or about 30% of the time.

Germline V gene sequence: CDR1 MNHEY, CDR2 SVGAGI. V was trimmed by 0 bases and J by 0 bases, leaving 8 bases between them. The CDR3 totals 16 residues. PCR employed 60 Vbeta and 13 Jbeta primers. Method: immunoSEQ multiplex PCR; TCRdb's copy keeps in-frame clones and lacks some. The sample comprises tens of thousands of clones, more than 55% of which are singletons, and around 5% rests with the top ten. Concerning this clone itself: Antigen specificity is unknown.

The sequenced sample was PBMCs. This clonotype was obtained from a woman in her 30s in good health and CMV-seropositive. The J gene is TRBJ2-2, the V gene TRBV6-5; possible D gene TRBD2, 5 bases. CDR3 region: CASSYSRAANTGELFF. The CDR3 coding sequence is TGTGCCAGCAGTTACTCGAGGGCTGCGAACACCGGGGAGCTGTTTTTT.